This paragraph covers one TCR beta chain sequence. Its antigen is as yet unknown. The trim removed 2 bases at V and 0 bases at J, leaving 9 bases unmatched. CDR1 and CDR2 from the germline V gene are SGHTA and FQGTGA. This CDR3 comprises 18 residues. This sample's time point: after neoadjuvant nivolumab, at surgical resection. Some clones are missing from TCRdb's copy, which holds only in-frame ones; the method was immunoSEQ multiplex PCR. Of about 7,800 clones detected, nearly 70% appear once; the ten largest clones hold roughly 3%. The data stem from a study of neoadjuvant anti-PD-1 for oral cavity cancer. Study as a whole: Nivolumab at 3 mg/kg was mostly given biweekly, three to four doses, pre-surgery. Patients without progression got a fourth dose around day 43. Study-wide results and limits: PBMC Gini-index clonality exceeded responders' in non-responders post-nivolumab. Only three patients per response group were TCR-analyzed; validation needed.

This clonotype was obtained from a person aged 40-85 years with oral cavity squamous cell carcinoma. The chain combines TRBV7-3 with TRBJ2-2; TRBD1 matches 7 bases. Specimen: PBMCs, collected after nivolumab (anti-PD-1) treatment. CDR3 sequence reads: CASSLHGIQGANTGELFF. CDR3 in DNA: TGTGCCAGCAGCTTACACGGCATTCAGGGGGCGAACACCGGGGAGCTGTTTTTT. The variable domain in full, with the rest retrieved from reference TRBV7-3 and TRBJ2-2, is GAGVSQTPSNKVTEKGKYVELRCDPISGHTALYWYRQSLGQGPEFLIYFQGTGAADDSGLPNDRFFAVRPEGSVSTLKIQRTERGDSAVYLCASSLHGIQGANTGELFFGEGSRLTVL.